This record concerns one T cell receptor (beta chain) sequence. This entry comes from a study of blood T cell repertoires in COVID-19. Study as a whole: T cells, B-cell-depleted T cells, or PBMCs supplied cDNA or gDNA.

The CDR3 sequence is 17 residues long. The trim removed 7 bases at V and 6 bases at J, leaving 20 bases unmatched. Germline CDR1 reads MNHEY; CDR2 reads SMNVEV (reference sequence). Clones were read by immunoSEQ multiplex PCR, and TCRdb kept only the in-frame ones, dropping some. This sample has 120,000 or so clones, with over 65% found just once. The sequenced material came from peripheral blood. The TCR originated in a woman older than 75 with acute or convalescent COVID-19. The chain carries TRBV27 and TRBJ1-2, with TRBD1 identical over 7 bases. The CDR3 spells CASTYKSGTATRDGYTF. CDR3 sequence (DNA): TGTGCCAGCACATATAAATCCGGGACAGCGACTCGGGATGGCTACACCTTC.